This TCR beta chain was recorded in a study of cytomegalovirus exposure and HLA in healthy donors. Whole-study findings and limits: It emerged from a later analysis that several of the most significant clusters appeared to be linked to common viral pathogens. There were a few CMV-associated chains whose specificity for CMV antigens was confirmed in vitro.

The CDR3 is made up of 15 amino acids. The germline V gene encodes CDR1 MNHEY and CDR2 SMNVEV (reference sequence). V lost 8 bases to trimming and J lost 4 bases; unmatched junction nucleotides: 6. Use of 60 Vbeta and 13 Jbeta primers characterized the PCR. Sequencing was performed with immunoSEQ multiplex PCR; in TCRdb, only in-frame clones are kept and a portion is missing. Of some 150,000 clones in the sample, around 82% were seen once. The table lists this clone with a few counts. The target antigen is unknown. The chain recombines TRBV27 with TRBJ2-2, with TRBD1 matching 11 bases. Material for sequencing was PBMCs. This sequence was found in a man aged 40-49 years in good health and CMV-seropositive. The CDR3 coding sequence is TGTGCCAGCGGACGGGACAGGGGGAGCACCGGGGAGCTGTTTTTT. Its protein is CASGRDRGSTGELFF.